This is a list of T cell receptor beta chains from one sample in a study of blood T cells in healthy people across ages. TCRdb re-derived calls from the 5' RACE reads in MiXCR, one entry per CDR3 protein. This sample has nearly 800,000 distinct CDR3 sequences, with just under 25% found just once. The sample was also reused in another study, on T cells of mothers and their children.

The sample comprised blood. The receptors originated from a boy aged 5 to 17 in good health. Each CDR3 is given with its conserved first and last residue. A D gene is named only where the DNA matches it firmly. Only part of the rows carry a size: once, few, many, or a class if the clone is expanded.

v_gene,j_gene,abundance,d_gene,CDR3nt,CDR3aa
TRBV27,TRBJ2-1,few,TRBD1,TGTGCCAGCAGTTTCCCGGGACAGGGAACTTACAATGAGCAGTTCTTC,CASSFPGQGTYNEQFF
TRBV21-1,TRBJ2-4,.,.,TGTGCCAGCAAGGGTACCATACATCAAATAGCCAAAAACATTCAGTACTTC,CASKGTIHQIAKNIQYF
TRBV7-9,TRBJ2-7,.,.,TGTGCCAGCAGCTTAGCAGGGACTTCGGAAGAGCAGTACTTC,CASSLAGTSEEQYF
TRBV27,TRBJ2-5,few,.,TGTGCCAGCAGAAAAGGACAGACGTACCAAGAGACCCAGTACTTC,CASRKGQTYQETQYF
TRBV28,TRBJ1-1,few,TRBD1,TGTGCCAGCAGTTTGGGGGACAGATATTGGAACACTGAAGCTTTCTTT,CASSLGDRYWNTEAFF
TRBV28,TRBJ1-1,many,.,TGTGCCAGCAGTTTAACGGGGGCTGAAGCTTTCTTT,CASSLTGAEAFF
TRBV7-9,TRBJ2-7,.,.,TGTGCCAGCCGGGGCGTTACCTACGAGCAGTACTTC,CASRGVTYEQYF
TRBV4-2,TRBJ2-1,few,TRBD2,TGTGCCAGCAGCCAGAAACTAGCGGGTTCCTACAATGAGCAGTTCTTC,CASSQKLAGSYNEQFF
TRBV7-9,TRBJ2-5,many,.,TGTGCCAGCAGCGCCGACAACTGGGAGCAGTACTTC,CASSADNWEQYF
TRBV7-2,TRBJ1-4,.,.,TGTGCCAGCAGCTTGACAGCCCTCACGGAGGAAAAACTGTTTTTT,CASSLTALTEEKLFF
TRBV24-1,TRBJ1-4,.,.,TGTGCCACCAGTGATCGCGCCTCCGGGACCACTAATGAAAAACTGTTTTTT,CATSDRASGTTNEKLFF
TRBV7-8,TRBJ2-5,few,TRBD1,TGTGCCAGCAGCTCAGACCCCGGGACAGGGTATGACGAGACCCAGTACTTC,CASSSDPGTGYDETQYF
TRBV7-9,TRBJ1-1,few,.,TGTGCCAGCAGCTTAGTAGTTGGACAGAACACTGAAGCTTTCTTT,CASSLVVGQNTEAFF
TRBV19,TRBJ2-5,.,.,TGTGCCAGTAGTAACACAGGGTACAATTACCAAGAGACCCAGTACTTC,CASSNTGYNYQETQYF
TRBV15,TRBJ2-7,few,.,TGTGCCACCAGCAGAGACGGGACCCAAGCCTACGAGCAGTACTTC,CATSRDGTQAYEQYF
TRBV19,TRBJ1-6,few,.,TGTGCCAGTAGTACGACAGGTCATGATTCACCCCTCCACTTT,CASSTTGHDSPLHF
TRBV20-1,TRBJ2-7,few,TRBD2,TGCAGTGCTGAGGGACTAGCATTGAGCTCCTACGAGCAGTACTTC,CSAEGLALSSYEQYF
TRBV6-2/TRBV6-3,TRBJ1-1,.,TRBD1,TGTGCCAGCAGTCAAGAGGGGGCCGGGAACACTGAGGCTTTCTTT,CASSQEGAGNTEAFF
TRBV11-1,TRBJ1-1,.,TRBD1,TGTGCCAGCAGCTCCCGGGACAGTTCAAGTCTCACTGAAGCTTTCTTT,CASSSRDSSSLTEAFF
TRBV3-1,TRBJ2-5,few,TRBD2,TGTGCCACTTCGTCGGGGGGGGAGACCCAGTACTTC,CATSSGGETQYF
TRBV2,TRBJ1-1,few,.,TGTGCCAGCAGTGCCGACAGGACTAACACTGAAGCTTTCTTT,CASSADRTNTEAFF
TRBV7-2,TRBJ1-2,few,.,TGTGCCAGCACCCCATCGGGCTCTAACTATGGCTACACCTTC,CASTPSGSNYGYTF
TRBV29-1,TRBJ2-1,few,.,TGCAGCGCCAAGTGGGGGAGCTCCTACAATGAGCAGTTCTTC,CSAKWGSSYNEQFF
TRBV20-1,TRBJ2-3,few,.,TGCAGTGGGGCACAAAGCACAGATACGCAGTATTTT,CSGAQSTDTQYF